A selection of T cell receptor beta chains follows, all from one sample in a study of blood T cell repertoires in COVID-19. Here immunoSEQ multiplex PCR was the method, and the copy in TCRdb shows in-frame clones only, minus some. The sample consists of roughly 430,000 clones, 88% of them appearing once. Input material: PBMCs or T cells enriched from blood (not recorded which). These receptor sequences come from a woman aged 35 to 49 with acute COVID-19. Each CDR3 is given with its conserved first and last residue. The order of the fields is CDR3 DNA, CDR3 protein, D gene, V gene, J gene, CDR3 length, clone size. D genes are given only for firm matches. Clone size, where shown, is once, few, many, or a class for clones that have expanded.

TGCGCCAGCAGCCCTCCCCCTACGGGGGGGTACCAAGAGACCCAGTACTTC,CASSPPPTGGYQETQYF,TRBD2,TRBV4-1,TRBJ2-5,17,-
TGTGCCAGTAGTATAGGGTTACAGGGGAACACTGAAGCTTTCTTT,CASSIGLQGNTEAFF,-,TRBV19,TRBJ1-1,15,-
TGTGCCATCAGTGCAAAAGATACGCAGTATTTT,CAISAKDTQYF,-,TRBV10-3,TRBJ2-3,11,once
TGTGCCAGCAGCTCAAAAGGGACTATCGGCGGGGAGCTGTTTTTT,CASSSKGTIGGELFF,TRBD2,TRBV11-3,TRBJ2-2,15,once
TGTGCCAGCAGAAAATCTGACAGGGCGAACACTGAAGCTTTCTTT,CASRKSDRANTEAFF,TRBD1,TRBV6-5,TRBJ1-1,15,-
TGTGCCAGCAGCCCTCTGATCAGGGGGCGCTGGTACGAGCAGTACTTC,CASSPLIRGRWYEQYF,TRBD1,TRBV3-1/TRBV3-2,TRBJ2-7,16,few
TGTGCCAGCTCACCCACCGTTCTCACAGGGGGTAACACTGAAGCTTTCTTT,CASSPTVLTGGNTEAFF,TRBD1,TRBV18,TRBJ1-1,17,once
TGTGCCGGACAGGGGGCAAGCACTGAAGCTTTCTTT,CAGQGASTEAFF,TRBD1,TRBV30,TRBJ1-1,12,-
TGTGCCACCAGTGATTTTACTAGCGGGGGTAATGAGCAGTTCTTC,CATSDFTSGGNEQFF,TRBD2,TRBV24-1,TRBJ2-1,15,-
TGTGCCAGTAGTGTCCTGAGCTCTGGAAACACCATATATTTT,CASSVLSSGNTIYF,-,TRBV19,TRBJ1-3,14,once
TGTGCCAGCAGCTTGGGACTAGGCGCCTACGAGCAGTACTTC,CASSLGLGAYEQYF,-,TRBV5-8,TRBJ2-7,14,-
TGTGCCAGCAGCATCACCGGGACTCCTACAGATACGCAGTATTTT,CASSITGTPTDTQYF,-,TRBV5-4,TRBJ2-3,15,-
TGCAGCGTTGAGCAGGCAGACCCCTATGGCTACACCTTC,CSVEQADPYGYTF,-,TRBV29-1,TRBJ1-2,13,-